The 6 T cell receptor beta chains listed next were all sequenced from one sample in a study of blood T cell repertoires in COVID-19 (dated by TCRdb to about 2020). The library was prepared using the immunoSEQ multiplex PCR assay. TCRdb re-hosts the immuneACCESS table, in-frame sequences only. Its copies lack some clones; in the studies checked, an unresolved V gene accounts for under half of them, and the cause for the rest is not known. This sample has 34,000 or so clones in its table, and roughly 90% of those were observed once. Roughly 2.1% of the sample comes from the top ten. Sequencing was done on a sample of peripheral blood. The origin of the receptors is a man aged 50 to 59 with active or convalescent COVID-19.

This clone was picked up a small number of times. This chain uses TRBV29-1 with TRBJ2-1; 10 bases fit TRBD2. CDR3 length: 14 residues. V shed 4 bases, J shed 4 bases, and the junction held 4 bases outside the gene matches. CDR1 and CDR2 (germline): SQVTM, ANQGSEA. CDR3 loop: CSVAVAGGYNEQFF. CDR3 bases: TGCAGCGTTGCGGTAGCGGGAGGTTACAATGAGCAGTTCTTC.

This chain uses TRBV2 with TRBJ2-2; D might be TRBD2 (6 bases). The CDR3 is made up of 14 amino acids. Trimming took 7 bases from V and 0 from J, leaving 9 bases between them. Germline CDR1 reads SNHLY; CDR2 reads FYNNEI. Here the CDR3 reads CASKAGTNTGELFF. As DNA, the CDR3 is TGTGCCAGCAAGGCGGGAACGAACACCGGGGAGCTGTTTTTT.

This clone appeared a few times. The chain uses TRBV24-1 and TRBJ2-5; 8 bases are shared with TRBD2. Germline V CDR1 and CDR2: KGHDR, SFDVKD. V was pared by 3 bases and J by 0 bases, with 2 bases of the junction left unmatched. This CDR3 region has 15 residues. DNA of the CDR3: TGTGCCACCAGTGATCCGGGGGGGCACCAAGAGACCCAGTACTTC. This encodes CATSDPGGHQETQYF.

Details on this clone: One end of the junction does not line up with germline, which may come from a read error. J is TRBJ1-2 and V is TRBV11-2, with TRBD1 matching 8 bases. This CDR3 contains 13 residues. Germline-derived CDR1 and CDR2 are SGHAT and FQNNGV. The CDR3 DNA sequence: TGTGCCAGCAGCTTAGATATGCGGACAGGGATTCACTTC. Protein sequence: CASSLDMRTGIHF. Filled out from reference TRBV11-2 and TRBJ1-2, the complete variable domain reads EAGVAQSPRYKIIEKRQSVAFWCNPISGHATLYWYQQILGQGPKLLIQFQNNGVVDDSQLPKDRFSAERLKGVDSTLKIQPAKLEDSAVYLCASSLDMRTGIHFGSGTRLTVV.

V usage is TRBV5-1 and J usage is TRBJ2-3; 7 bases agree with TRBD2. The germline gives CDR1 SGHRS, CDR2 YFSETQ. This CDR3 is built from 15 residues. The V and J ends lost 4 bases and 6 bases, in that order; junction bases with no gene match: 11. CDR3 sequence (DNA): TGCGCCAGCAGCCCAGTGGGGGGGACGGGCGATACGCAGTATTTT. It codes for CASSPVGGTGDTQYF.

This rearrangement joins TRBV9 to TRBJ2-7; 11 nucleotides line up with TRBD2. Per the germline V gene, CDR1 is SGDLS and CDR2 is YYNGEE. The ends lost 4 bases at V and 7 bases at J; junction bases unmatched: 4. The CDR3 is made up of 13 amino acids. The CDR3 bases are TGTGCCAGCAGCACCCGACTAGCGGGGGAGCAGTACTTC. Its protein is CASSTRLAGEQYF.